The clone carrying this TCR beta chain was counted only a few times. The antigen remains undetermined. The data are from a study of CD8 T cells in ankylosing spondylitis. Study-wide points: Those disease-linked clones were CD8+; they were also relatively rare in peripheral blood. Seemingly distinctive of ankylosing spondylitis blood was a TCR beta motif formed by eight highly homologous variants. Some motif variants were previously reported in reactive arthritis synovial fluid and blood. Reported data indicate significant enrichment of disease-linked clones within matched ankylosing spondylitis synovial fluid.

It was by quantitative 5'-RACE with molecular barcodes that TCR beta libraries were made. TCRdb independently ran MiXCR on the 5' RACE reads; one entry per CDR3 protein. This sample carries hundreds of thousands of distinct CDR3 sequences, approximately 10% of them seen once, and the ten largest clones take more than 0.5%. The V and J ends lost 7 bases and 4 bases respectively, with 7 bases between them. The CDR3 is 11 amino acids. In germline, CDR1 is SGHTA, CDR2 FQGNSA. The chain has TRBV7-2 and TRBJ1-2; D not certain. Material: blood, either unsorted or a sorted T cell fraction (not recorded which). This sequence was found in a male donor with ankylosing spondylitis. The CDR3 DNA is TGTGCCAGCACCACGGGCTATGGCTACACCTTC. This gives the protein CASTTGYGYTF.